One and the same sample provided the 31 T cell receptor beta chains below, sequenced in a study of patients and donors after allogeneic stem cell transplantation. In TCRdb, the RT-PCR reads were re-called with MiXCR into one record per CDR3 protein. In the table there are roughly 880,000 distinct CDR3 sequences, about a sixth of which are singletons. The material sequenced was blood, either unsorted or a sorted T cell fraction (not recorded which). These receptors were taken from a human donor who was either an allogeneic HSCT recipient or a stem cell or donor lymphocyte infusion donor (not recorded which). It is not recorded whose cells these are; they may come from a transplant donor.

This clonotype has more than one count but fewer than ten. The DNA of the CDR3 is TGTGCCAGCACCTATCGGGTGGTTTCCTCTGGGGCCAACGTCCTGACTTTC. This encodes CASTYRVVSSGANVLTF. This chain joins TRBV6-1 and TRBJ2-6; D unresolved. V gave up 7 bases and J gave up 0 bases, with 16 bases separating them. Per germline, CDR1 MNHNS and CDR2 SASEGT. This CDR3 comprises 17 residues.

The chain links TRBV4-1 to TRBJ2-1; D is uncertain. Germline V gives CDR1 MGHRA, CDR2 YSYEKL. The CDR3 covers 13 residues. V lost 2 bases and J lost 8, with 10 bases in between. CDR3 region: CASSQPSGDEQFF. The CDR3 coding sequence is TGCGCCAGCAGCCAACCTTCTGGGGATGAGCAGTTCTTC.

The rearrangement joins TRBV4-2 to TRBJ2-3, with TRBD2 matching 12 bases. This CDR3 has 17 residues. Per germline, CDR1 LGHNA and CDR2 YNFKEQ. The V gene end was trimmed by 2 bases and the J gene end by 7 bases; junction bases not matched to a gene: 10. CDR3 nucleotide sequence: TGTGCCAGCAGCCAAACCGTCGGACTAGCGGGACAAAATACGCAGTATTTT. It translates to CASSQTVGLAGQNTQYF.

The gene calls are TRBV6-4 and TRBJ2-3; TRBD2 might be the D (6 bases). This CDR3 region has 16 residues. The V and J ends lost 0 bases and 1 base respectively, with 11 bases between them. Germline-derived CDR1 and CDR2 are MRHNA and SNTAGT. The CDR3 nucleotides read TGTGCCAGCAGTGACTCCACGACTAGGCGCACAGATACGCAGTATTTT. It codes for CASSDSTTRRTDTQYF.

This clonotype has ten or more counts. In DNA form, the CDR3 reads TGCGCCAGCAGCTTGGAGGGAGTAGGAACTGAAGCTTTCTTT. Translated: CASSLEGVGTEAFF. The chain has TRBV5-1 and TRBJ1-1; no definite D call. Trimming left V 0 bases short and J 5 bases short, with 11 bases between. CDR3 length: 14 amino acids. Germline lookup yields CDR1 SGHRS and CDR2 YFSETQ.

This chain links TRBV20-1 with TRBJ1-1, with TRBD1 as a possible D gene (6 bases). The V gene's germline CDR1 is DFQATT and CDR2 SNEGSKA (reference sequence). The CDR3 runs 14 residues. V was trimmed by 8 bases and J by 7 bases, leaving 23 bases between them. The CDR3 DNA reads TGCAGTAAAAGGAAGGGAGGGGGAGGCGGTGAAGCTTTCTTT. As protein: CSKRKGGGGGEAFF.

The chain recombines TRBV20-1 with TRBJ2-3, with TRBD2 matching 9 bases. V lost 6 bases, J lost 3 bases, and 13 bases stayed unmatched. Per germline, CDR1 DFQATT and CDR2 SNEGSKA (reference sequence). CDR3 length: 16 residues. CDR3: CSADLSLAGITDTQYF. CDR3 sequence (DNA): TGCAGTGCGGATCTGAGCCTAGCGGGGATTACAGATACGCAGTATTTT.

The chain links TRBV4-3 to TRBJ2-7, with 8 bases that match TRBD1. The germline gives CDR1 LGHNA, CDR2 YSLEER. This CDR3 spans 15 amino acids. The J segment lost 1 base and the V segment lost 3 bases, leaving 5 bases of the junction unmatched. CDR3 region: CASSQAWTGSYEQYF. DNA of the CDR3: TGCGCCAGCAGCCAGGCGTGGACAGGGTCCTACGAGCAGTACTTC.

CDR3 sequence (DNA): TGCGCCAGCAGCTTGTTTGGCGGGGGGCTACCCCGGGAGACCCAGTACTTC. This sequence encodes CASSLFGGGLPRETQYF. The chain carries TRBV5-1 and TRBJ2-5, with TRBD2 matching 8 bases. The CDR3 consists of 17 residues. CDR1 SGHRS and CDR2 YFSETQ come from the germline V gene. Trimming took 1 base from V and 5 from J; bases not matched to a gene: 13.

The chain carries TRBV4-3 and TRBJ1-3, with a weak D call TRBD1 (5 bases). From germline, CDR1 is LGHNA and CDR2 YSLEER. V dropped 0 bases and J dropped 7 bases, with 16 bases sitting between them. CDR3 length: 16 amino acids. This CDR3 reads CASSQELGGVRNTIYF. CDR3 nucleotide sequence: TGCGCCAGCAGCCAAGAGTTGGGAGGGGTCCGGAACACCATATATTTT.

The genes are TRBV6-2 or TRBV6-3 and TRBJ2-7, with 9 bases identical to TRBD1. CDR3 size: 14 residues. The V segment lost 5 bases and the J segment 3 bases; nucleotides outside the gene matches: 5. Germline V gene data show CDR1 as MNHEY and CDR2 as SVGEGT. The CDR3 DNA follows: TGTGCCAGCAGTCGGGACAGGGCGGGCTACGAGCAGTACTTC. Protein: CASSRDRAGYEQYF.

The chain links TRBV5-1 to TRBJ2-6; D may correspond to TRBD1 or TRBD2 (5 bases each). Trimming removed 0 bases at V and 0 bases at J, with 19 bases between. The CDR3 consists of 20 residues. Germline CDR1 is SGHRS and CDR2 is YFSETQ. CDR3 loop: CASSLAEGSGTYSGANVLTF. In DNA, the CDR3 is TGCGCCAGCAGCTTGGCCGAGGGCTCGGGGACCTACTCTGGGGCCAACGTCCTGACTTTC.

The chain couples TRBV7-2 to TRBJ2-3, with TRBD2 matching 9 bases. Germline CDR1 reads SGHTA; CDR2 reads FQGNSA. Trimming cost V 1 base and J 8 bases; bases outside gene matches: 13. The CDR3 has 17 residues. The CDR3 here is CASSLGIGGGAVFTQYF. In nucleotides, the CDR3 is TGTGCCAGCAGCTTAGGCATAGGCGGGGGGGCGGTTTTTACGCAGTATTTT.

The chain links TRBV7-3 to TRBJ2-2, with D perhaps TRBD2 (6 bases). The CDR3 is made up of 14 amino acids. With 5 bases removed from V and 11 bases from J, the gap between germline ends came to 18 bases. From germline, CDR1 is SGHTA and CDR2 FQGTGA. Here the CDR3 reads CASSETSSRRELFF. The CDR3 bases are TGTGCCAGCAGCGAGACTAGTAGTCGAAGAGAGCTGTTTTTT.

This clonotype was picked up a small number of times. This chain's CDR3 is CATSRQRADYSNQPQHF. The CDR3 DNA follows: TGTGCCACCAGCAGACAGAGGGCAGATTATAGCAATCAGCCCCAGCATTTT. The rearrangement uses TRBV15 and TRBJ1-5; D is uncertain. The CDR3 has 17 residues. Per germline, CDR1 LNHNV and CDR2 YYDKDF (reference sequence). Trimming removed 2 bases from V and 0 bases from J, with 14 bases in between.

This clonotype was found a few times. This chain links TRBV6-2 or TRBV6-3 with TRBJ1-5; no reliable D call. The V end was cut by 6 bases, the J end by 2 bases, with 8 bases between. Germline values: CDR1 MNHEY, CDR2 SVGEGT. The CDR3 runs 13 residues. CDR3 loop: CASRRPGNQPQHF. The CDR3 DNA sequence: TGTGCCAGCAGGAGGCCGGGCAATCAGCCCCAGCATTTT.

V and J are TRBV2 and TRBJ2-7; the D gene is possibly TRBD1 (6 bases). V was pared by 4 bases and J by 5 bases, with 15 bases between. Germline CDR1 reads SNHLY; CDR2 reads FYNNEI. This CDR3 contains 14 residues. The CDR3 sequence: CASSGQGIIHEQYF. The CDR3 nucleotides read TGTGCCAGCAGTGGCCAGGGGATAATCCACGAGCAGTACTTC.

This clonotype turned up a few times. The chain combines TRBV20-1 with TRBJ2-3; D perhaps matches TRBD2 (5 bases). The germline gives CDR1 DFQATT, CDR2 SNEGSKA (reference sequence). Deletions cut 4 bases from V and 0 bases from J, with 8 bases between. CDR3 length: 13 amino acids. In nucleotides, the CDR3 is TGCAGTGCTACCCTAGCTAGCACAGATACGCAGTATTTT. It yields the protein CSATLASTDTQYF.

This clonotype was recorded at least ten times. This chain connects TRBV7-2 to TRBJ1-5, with D hard to call. The germline V gene encodes CDR1 SGHTA and CDR2 FQGNSA. The CDR3 totals 14 residues. Trimming stripped 0 bases from V and 4 bases from J, with 7 bases between. The CDR3 bases are TGTGCCAGCAGCTTAGCGAAGGGTAATCAGCCCCAGCATTTT. Translated, it gives CASSLAKGNQPQHF.

The chain has TRBV20-1 and TRBJ1-1; 7 bases fit TRBD1. V lost 5 bases and J lost 1; bases outside the gene matches: 7. The V gene's germline CDR1 is DFQATT and CDR2 SNEGSKA (reference sequence). The CDR3 is 14 amino acids. In DNA form, the CDR3 reads TGCAGTGCTGGTTCGACAGGGAGGAACACTGAAGCTTTCTTT. Its translation is CSAGSTGRNTEAFF.

The rearrangement joins TRBV12-3 or TRBV12-4 to TRBJ2-3, with TRBD2 identical over 8 bases. V gave up 3 bases and J gave up 0 bases; unmatched junction bases: 11. CDR3 size: 18 residues. CDR3 protein: CASSLRSSGLLSTDTQYF. The CDR3 nucleotides are TGTGCCAGCAGTTTGAGGTCTAGCGGGTTACTAAGCACAGATACGCAGTATTTT.

The rearrangement links TRBV2 to TRBJ2-1; a possible D gene is TRBD1 (6 bases). CDR1 SNHLY and CDR2 FYNNEI come from the germline V gene. This CDR3 comprises 15 residues. The ends were cut back, 6 bases at V and 4 bases at J, with 16 bases in the middle. CDR3 DNA: TGTGCCAGCAGGGTCGACTGGGGGCTTTACAATGAGCAGTTCTTC. Its translation is CASRVDWGLYNEQFF.

The V and J genes are TRBV20-1 and TRBJ2-1, with 9 bases aligning to TRBD2. Germline-derived CDR1 and CDR2 are DFQATT and SNEGSKA (reference sequence). The CDR3 sequence is 16 residues long. The ends lost 5 bases at V and 4 bases at J; junction bases unmatched: 12. The CDR3 coding sequence is TGCAGTGCTGCAGGCTTAGCGGGAGCACAATACAATGAGCAGTTCTTC. The encoded protein is CSAAGLAGAQYNEQFF.

The V call is TRBV25-1, the J call TRBJ1-3; D is undetermined. The CDR3 runs to 14 residues. Deletions cut 3 bases from V and 3 bases from J, with 9 bases between. The germline gives CDR1 MGHDK, CDR2 SYGVNS. CDR3 in amino acids: CASSDPRSGNTIYF. In nucleotides, the CDR3 is TGTGCCAGCAGTGATCCCAGGAGTGGAAACACCATATATTTT.

The V call is TRBV27, the J call TRBJ2-1; D uncertain. The CDR3 spans 15 residues. Germline values: CDR1 MNHEY, CDR2 SMNVEV (reference sequence). V was clipped by 3 bases and J by 2 bases, with 11 bases between them. The CDR3 DNA reads TGTGCCAGCAGTTTCGCCCCGGTTGCCTACAATGAGCAGTTCTTC. It encodes CASSFAPVAYNEQFF.

This clonotype appeared a few times. The genes are TRBV25-1 and TRBJ2-1; D gene uncertain. The CDR3 contains 14 residues. V lost 2 bases to trimming and J lost 2 bases, with 7 bases between them. CDR1 and CDR2 from the germline V gene are MGHDK and SYGVNS. For the CDR3, the DNA is TGTGCCAGCAGTGAACCGACCCCCTACAATGAGCAGTTCTTC. This encodes CASSEPTPYNEQFF.

In this sample, this clonotype turned up many times. This rearrangement joins TRBV12-3 or TRBV12-4 to TRBJ1-5; D might be TRBD1 (6 bases). The CDR3 has 18 residues. V was trimmed by 4 bases and J by 0 bases, leaving 19 bases between them. In nucleotides, the CDR3 is TGTGCCAGCAGTTGGGGGACACAACCCCGTTATAGCAATCAGCCCCAGCATTTT. It specifies CASSWGTQPRYSNQPQHF.

The rearrangement links TRBV7-9 to TRBJ2-7, with 9 bases lining up with TRBD1. The CDR3 is 17 amino acids. The germline V gene encodes CDR1 SEHNR and CDR2 FQNEAQ (reference sequence). V was clipped by 0 bases and J by 2 bases; unmatched bases: 8. In nucleotides, the CDR3 is TGTGCCAGCAGCTTAGCTAAGTCCCGGGACAGGGCCTACGAGCAGTACTTC. This gives the protein CASSLAKSRDRAYEQYF. The whole variable domain, filled in from reference TRBV7-9 and TRBJ2-7, reads DTGVSQNPRHKITKRGQNVTFRCDPISEHNRLYWYRQTLGQGPEFLTYFQNEAQLEKSRLLSDRFSAERPKGSFSTLEIQRTEQGDSAMYLCASSLAKSRDRAYEQYFGPGTRLTVT.

This clonotype was counted a few times. V is TRBV27 and J is TRBJ2-1, with D possibly being TRBD2 (5 bases). The CDR3 runs to 16 residues. Germline CDR1 is MNHEY and CDR2 is SMNVEV (reference sequence). With 8 bases removed from V and 2 bases from J, the gap between germline ends came to 19 bases. CDR3 region: CASSWSGGSPYNEQFF. The CDR3 nucleotides are TGTGCCAGCTCGTGGTCTGGTGGGAGCCCCTACAATGAGCAGTTCTTC.

There are a few counts of this clonotype. This chain connects TRBV7-8 to TRBJ1-1; a possible D gene is TRBD1 (6 bases). The CDR3 consists of 18 residues. V was shortened by 3 bases and J by 3 bases, with 23 bases between the two germline ends. CDR1 SGHVS and CDR2 FQNEAQ come from the germline V gene. In DNA, the CDR3 is TGTGCCAGCAGCTTCGGCAGAGCGGTACAGGGTTTGGACACTGAAGCTTTCTTT. Translating gives CASSFGRAVQGLDTEAFF.

The CDR3 loop is CASSQEGQGLRLGEAFF. The CDR3 nucleotides are TGTGCCAGCAGCCAAGAGGGGCAGGGGCTGCGTCTTGGTGAAGCTTTCTTT. The chain carries TRBV4-2 and TRBJ1-1; D perhaps matches TRBD1 (6 bases). The CDR3 runs 17 residues. The V end lost 0 bases, the J end lost 7 bases, and 21 bases lay between the germline ends. Per germline, CDR1 LGHNA and CDR2 YNFKEQ.